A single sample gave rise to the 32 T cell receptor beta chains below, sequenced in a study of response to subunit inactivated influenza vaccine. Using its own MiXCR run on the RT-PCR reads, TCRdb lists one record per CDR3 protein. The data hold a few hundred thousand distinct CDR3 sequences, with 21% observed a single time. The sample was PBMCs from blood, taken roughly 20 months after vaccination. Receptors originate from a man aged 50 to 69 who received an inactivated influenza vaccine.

The CDR3 loop is CASSQATDYEQYF. CDR3 in DNA: TGCGCCAGCAGCCAAGCCACAGATTACGAGCAGTACTTC. J is TRBJ2-7 and V is TRBV4-3; D is unclear. This CDR3 region has 13 residues. CDR1 is LGHNA and CDR2 is YSLEER in the germline V gene. Between the trimmed V and J ends, which lost 1 base and 4 bases, there was a span of 8 bases.

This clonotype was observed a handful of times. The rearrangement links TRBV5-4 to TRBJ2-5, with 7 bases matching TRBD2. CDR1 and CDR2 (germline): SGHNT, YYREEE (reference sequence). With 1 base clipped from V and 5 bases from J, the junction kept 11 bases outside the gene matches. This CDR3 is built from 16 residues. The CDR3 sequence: CASSLFAGGIGETQYF. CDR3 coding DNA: TGTGCCAGCAGCTTGTTTGCCGGGGGGATCGGGGAGACCCAGTACTTC.

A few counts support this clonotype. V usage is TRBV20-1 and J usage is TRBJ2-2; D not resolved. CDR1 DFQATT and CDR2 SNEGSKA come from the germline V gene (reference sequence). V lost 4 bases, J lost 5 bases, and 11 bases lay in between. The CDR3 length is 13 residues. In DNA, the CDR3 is TGCAGTGCTACCCCCGTGGTTACCGGGGAGCTGTTTTTT. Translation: CSATPVVTGELFF.

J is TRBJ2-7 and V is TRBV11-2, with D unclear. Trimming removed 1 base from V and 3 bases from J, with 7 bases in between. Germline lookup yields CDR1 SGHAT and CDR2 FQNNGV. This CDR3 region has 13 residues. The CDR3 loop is CASSLGADYEQYF. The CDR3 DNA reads TGTGCCAGCAGCTTAGGGGCGGACTACGAGCAGTACTTC.

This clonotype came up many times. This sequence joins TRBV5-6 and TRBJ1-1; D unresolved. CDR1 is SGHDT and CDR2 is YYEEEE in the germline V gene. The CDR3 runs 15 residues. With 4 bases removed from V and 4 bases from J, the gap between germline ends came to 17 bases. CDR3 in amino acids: CASSMIGQRSTEAFF. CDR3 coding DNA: TGTGCCAGCAGCATGATAGGGCAGCGCTCCACTGAAGCTTTCTTT.

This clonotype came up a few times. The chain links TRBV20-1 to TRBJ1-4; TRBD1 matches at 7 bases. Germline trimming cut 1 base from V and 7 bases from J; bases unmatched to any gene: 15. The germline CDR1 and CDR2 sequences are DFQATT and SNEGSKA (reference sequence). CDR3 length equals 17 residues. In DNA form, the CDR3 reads TGCAGTGCTAGAGCCCTATACGCGACAGGGTGGAGTGAAAAACTGTTTTTT. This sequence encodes CSARALYATGWSEKLFF.

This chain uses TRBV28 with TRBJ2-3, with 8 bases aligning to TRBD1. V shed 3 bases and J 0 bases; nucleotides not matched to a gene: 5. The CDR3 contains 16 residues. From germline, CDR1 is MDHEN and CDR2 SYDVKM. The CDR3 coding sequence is TGTGCCAGCAGTTTGGTGGACAGGGCAAGCACAGATACGCAGTATTTT. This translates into CASSLVDRASTDTQYF.

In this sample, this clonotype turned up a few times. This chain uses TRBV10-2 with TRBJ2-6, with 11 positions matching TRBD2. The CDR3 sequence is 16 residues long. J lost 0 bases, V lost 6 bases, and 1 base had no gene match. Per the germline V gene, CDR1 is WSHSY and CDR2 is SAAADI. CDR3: CASRLAGGSGANVLTF. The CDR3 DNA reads TGCGCCAGCAGGCTAGCGGGGGGCTCTGGGGCCAACGTCCTGACTTTC.

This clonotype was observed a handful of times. The CDR3, as DNA: TGCAGTGCCTGGGGCAGTAATGAAAAACTGTTTTTT. Translated: CSAWGSNEKLFF. The V gene is TRBV20-1, the J gene TRBJ1-4; possible D gene TRBD1, 5 bases. The CDR3 has 12 amino acids. V gave up 6 bases and J gave up 4 bases, with 9 bases separating them. Germline V lookup: CDR1 DFQATT, CDR2 SNEGSKA (reference sequence).

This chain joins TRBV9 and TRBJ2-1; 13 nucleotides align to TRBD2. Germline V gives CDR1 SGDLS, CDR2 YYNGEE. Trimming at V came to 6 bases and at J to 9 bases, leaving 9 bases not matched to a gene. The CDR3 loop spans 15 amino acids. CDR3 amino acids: CASTDTSGGAGEQFF. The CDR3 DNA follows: TGTGCCAGCACGGATACTAGCGGGGGGGCCGGTGAGCAGTTCTTC.

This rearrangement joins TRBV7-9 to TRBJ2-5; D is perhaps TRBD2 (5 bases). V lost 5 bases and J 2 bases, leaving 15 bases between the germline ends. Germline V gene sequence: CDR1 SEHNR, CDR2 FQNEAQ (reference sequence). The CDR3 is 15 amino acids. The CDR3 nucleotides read TGTGCCAGCAGCCTCCAGCGGTGGCAGCAAGAGACCCAGTACTTC. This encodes CASSLQRWQQETQYF.

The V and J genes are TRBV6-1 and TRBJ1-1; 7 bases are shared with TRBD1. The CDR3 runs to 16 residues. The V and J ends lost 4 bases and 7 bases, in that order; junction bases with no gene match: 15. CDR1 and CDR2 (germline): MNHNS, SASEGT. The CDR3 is CASSGGQSRGKGEAFF. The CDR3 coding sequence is TGTGCCAGCAGTGGGGGACAGTCGCGGGGAAAGGGTGAAGCTTTCTTT.

CDR3 loop: CSAFGQGREKLFF. The CDR3 DNA is TGCAGTGCCTTTGGACAGGGCCGGGAAAAACTGTTTTTT. The chain carries TRBV20-1 and TRBJ1-4, with 8 bases aligning to TRBD1. This CDR3 has 13 amino acids. J was trimmed by 8 bases and V by 6 bases; bases with no gene match: 8. From germline, CDR1 is DFQATT and CDR2 SNEGSKA (reference sequence).

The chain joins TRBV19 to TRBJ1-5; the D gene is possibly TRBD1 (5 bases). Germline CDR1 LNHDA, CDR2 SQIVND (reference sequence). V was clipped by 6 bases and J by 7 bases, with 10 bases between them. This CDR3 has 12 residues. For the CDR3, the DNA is TGTGCCAGTAGGCAGGGCAGGCAGCCCCAGCATTTT. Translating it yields CASRQGRQPQHF.

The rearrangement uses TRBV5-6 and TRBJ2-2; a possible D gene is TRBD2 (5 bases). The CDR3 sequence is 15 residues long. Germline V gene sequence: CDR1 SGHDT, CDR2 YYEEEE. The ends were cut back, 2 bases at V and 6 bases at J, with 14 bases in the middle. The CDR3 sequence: CASSLSLALPGELFF. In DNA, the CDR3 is TGTGCCAGCAGCTTATCGCTAGCCCTTCCCGGGGAGCTGTTTTTT. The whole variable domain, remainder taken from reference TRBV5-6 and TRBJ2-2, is DAGVTQSPTHLIKTRGQQVTLRCSPKSGHDTVSWYQQALGQGPQFIFQYYEEEERQRGNFPDRFSGHQFPNYSSELNVNALLLGDSALYLCASSLSLALPGELFFGEGSRLTVL.

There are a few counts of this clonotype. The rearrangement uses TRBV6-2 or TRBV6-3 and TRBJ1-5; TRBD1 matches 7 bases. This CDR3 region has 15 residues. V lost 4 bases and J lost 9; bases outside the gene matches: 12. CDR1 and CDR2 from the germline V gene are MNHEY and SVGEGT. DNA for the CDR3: TGTGCCAGCAGTTTTCCGAACAGGGGAGGTGGGCCCCAGCATTTT. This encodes CASSFPNRGGGPQHF.

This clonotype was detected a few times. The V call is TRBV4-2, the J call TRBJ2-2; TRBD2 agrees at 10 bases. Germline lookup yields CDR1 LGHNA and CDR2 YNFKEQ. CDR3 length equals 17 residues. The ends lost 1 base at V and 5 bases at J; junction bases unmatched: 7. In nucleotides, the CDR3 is TGTGCCAGCAGCCAAGGGCTAGCGGGAGTCGGGACCGGGGAGCTGTTTTTT. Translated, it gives CASSQGLAGVGTGELFF.

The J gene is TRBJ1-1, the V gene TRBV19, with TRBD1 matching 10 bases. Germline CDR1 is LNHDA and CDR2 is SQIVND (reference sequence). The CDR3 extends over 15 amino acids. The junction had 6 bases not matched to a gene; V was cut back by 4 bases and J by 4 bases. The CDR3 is CASSTRQGASTEAFF. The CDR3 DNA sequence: TGTGCCAGTAGTACAAGACAGGGGGCTTCCACTGAAGCTTTCTTT.

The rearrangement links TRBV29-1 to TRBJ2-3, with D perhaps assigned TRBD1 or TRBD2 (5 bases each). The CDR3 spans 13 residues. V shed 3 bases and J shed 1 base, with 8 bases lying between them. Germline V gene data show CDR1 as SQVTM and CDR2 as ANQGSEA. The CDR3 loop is CSVDRDGTDTQYF. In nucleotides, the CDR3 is TGCAGCGTTGACAGGGACGGCACAGATACGCAGTATTTT.

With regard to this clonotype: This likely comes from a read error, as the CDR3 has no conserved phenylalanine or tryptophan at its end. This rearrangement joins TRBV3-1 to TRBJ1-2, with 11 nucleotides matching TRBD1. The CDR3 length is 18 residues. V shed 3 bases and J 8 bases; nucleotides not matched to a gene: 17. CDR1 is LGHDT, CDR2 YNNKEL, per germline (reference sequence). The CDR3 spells CASSQADRGRTGLRGYTC. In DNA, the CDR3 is TGTGCCAGCAGCCAGGCGGACAGGGGGCGGACTGGGTTGAGGGGCTACACCTGC.

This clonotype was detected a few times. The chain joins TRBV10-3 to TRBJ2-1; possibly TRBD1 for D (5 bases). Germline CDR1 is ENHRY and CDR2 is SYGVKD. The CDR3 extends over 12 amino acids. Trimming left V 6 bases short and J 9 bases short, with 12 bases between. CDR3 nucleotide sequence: TGTGCCATCAGGGCCGCAGGGTTTGAGCAGTTCTTC. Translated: CAIRAAGFEQFF.

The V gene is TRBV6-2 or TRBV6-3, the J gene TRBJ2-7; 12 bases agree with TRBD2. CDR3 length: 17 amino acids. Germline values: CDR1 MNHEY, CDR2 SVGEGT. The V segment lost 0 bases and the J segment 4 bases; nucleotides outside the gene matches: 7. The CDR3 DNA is TGTGCCAGCAGTTACTCCACTAGCGGGAGGTTGGGATACGAGCAGTACTTC. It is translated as CASSYSTSGRLGYEQYF.

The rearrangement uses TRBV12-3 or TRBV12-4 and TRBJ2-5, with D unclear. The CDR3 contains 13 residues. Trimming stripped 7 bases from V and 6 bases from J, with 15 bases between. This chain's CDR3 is CASTTVSRQTQYF. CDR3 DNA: TGTGCCAGCACCACCGTCTCACGGCAGACCCAGTACTTC.

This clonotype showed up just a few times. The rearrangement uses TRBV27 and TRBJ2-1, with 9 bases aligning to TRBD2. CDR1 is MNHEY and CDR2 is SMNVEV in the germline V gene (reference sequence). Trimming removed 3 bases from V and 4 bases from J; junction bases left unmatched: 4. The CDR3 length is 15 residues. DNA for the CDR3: TGTGCCAGCAGTTTTTCTCTAGCGGGGTACAATGAGCAGTTCTTC. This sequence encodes CASSFSLAGYNEQFF.

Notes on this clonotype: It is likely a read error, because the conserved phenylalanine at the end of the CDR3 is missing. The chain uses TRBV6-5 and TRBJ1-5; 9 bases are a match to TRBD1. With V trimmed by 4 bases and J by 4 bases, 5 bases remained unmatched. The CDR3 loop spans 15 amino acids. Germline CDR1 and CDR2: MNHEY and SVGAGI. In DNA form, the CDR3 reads TGTGCCAGCAGTTCCTCCGGGACAGGGAATCAGCCCCAGCATCTT. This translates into CASSSSGTGNQPQHL.

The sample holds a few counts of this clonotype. The chain's CDR3 is CASSSPTSSYEQYF. The CDR3 DNA reads TGTGCCAGCAGTTCGCCGACTAGCAGCTACGAGCAGTACTTC. The chain recombines TRBV28 with TRBJ2-7; 7 bases agree with TRBD2. Trimming cost V 4 bases and J 3 bases; bases outside gene matches: 6. Germline V CDR1 and CDR2: MDHEN, SYDVKM. CDR3 length: 14 amino acids.

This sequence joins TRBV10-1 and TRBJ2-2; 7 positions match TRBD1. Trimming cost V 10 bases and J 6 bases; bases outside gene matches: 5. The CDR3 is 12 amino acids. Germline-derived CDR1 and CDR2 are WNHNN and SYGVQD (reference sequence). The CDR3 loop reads CATAQGAGELFF. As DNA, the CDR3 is TGCGCCACCGCCCAGGGGGCCGGGGAGCTGTTTTTT.

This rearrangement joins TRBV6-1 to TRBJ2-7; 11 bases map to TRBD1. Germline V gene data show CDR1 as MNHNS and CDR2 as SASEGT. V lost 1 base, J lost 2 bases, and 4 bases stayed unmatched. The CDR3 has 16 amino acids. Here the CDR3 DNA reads TGTGCCAGCAGTGAAGGCTGGACAGGGGGCACCTACGAGCAGTACTTC. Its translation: CASSEGWTGGTYEQYF.

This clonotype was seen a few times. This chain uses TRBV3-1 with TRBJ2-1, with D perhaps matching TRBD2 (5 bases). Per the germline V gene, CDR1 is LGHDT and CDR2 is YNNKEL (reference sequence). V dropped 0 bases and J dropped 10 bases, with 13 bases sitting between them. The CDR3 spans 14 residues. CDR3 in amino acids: CASSQDRLTGEQFF. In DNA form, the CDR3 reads TGTGCCAGCAGCCAAGATCGCCTCACGGGGGAGCAGTTCTTC.

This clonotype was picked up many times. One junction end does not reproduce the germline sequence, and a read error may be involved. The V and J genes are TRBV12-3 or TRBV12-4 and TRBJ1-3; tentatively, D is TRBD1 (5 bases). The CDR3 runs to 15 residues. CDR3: CASSLGDFSGNTIYF. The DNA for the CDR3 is TGTGCCAGCAGCTTAGGGGACTTCTCTGGAAACACCATATATTTT.

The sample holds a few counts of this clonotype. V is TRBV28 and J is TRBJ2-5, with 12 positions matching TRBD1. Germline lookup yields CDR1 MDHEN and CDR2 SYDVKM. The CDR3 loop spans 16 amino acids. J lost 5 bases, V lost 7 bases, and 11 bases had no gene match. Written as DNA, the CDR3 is TGTGCCAGCACTCCATCCGGGACAGGGGGCCGGGAGACCCAGTACTTC. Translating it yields CASTPSGTGGRETQYF. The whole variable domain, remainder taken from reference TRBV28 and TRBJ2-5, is DVKVTQSSRYLVKRTGEKVFLECVQDMDHENMFWYRQDPGLGLRLIYFSYDVKMKEKGDIPEGYSVSREKKERFSLILESASTNQTSMYLCASTPSGTGGRETQYFGPGTRLLVL.

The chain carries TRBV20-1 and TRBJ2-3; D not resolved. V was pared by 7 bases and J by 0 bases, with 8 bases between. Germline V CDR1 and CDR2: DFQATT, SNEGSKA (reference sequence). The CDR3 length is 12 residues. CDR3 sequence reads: CSVTSSTDTQYF. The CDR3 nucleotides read TGCAGTGTTACATCTAGCACAGATACGCAGTATTTT.